This T cell receptor (beta chain) was obtained from a study of glioma-infiltrating T cells. Findings of the study overall: Gliomas, especially low-grade, showed above-expected tissue-blood divergence; non-neoplastic patients showed below. Only very few CDR3 sequences appeared in both tissue and blood.

Germline-derived CDR1 and CDR2 are DFQATT and SNEGSKA (reference sequence). The length of the CDR3 is 15 residues. After removal of 2 bases from V and 5 bases from J, the junction contained 5 bases not matched to a gene. Amplification of TCR alpha and beta CDR3 regions from RNA used iRepertoire nested multiplex PCR. For one-step reverse transcription and amplification, 100-400 ng of tissue mRNA or PBMC total RNA was used. TCRdb ran MiXCR on the multiplex PCR reads and lists one entry per CDR3 protein. The repertoire includes approximately 130,000 distinct CDR3 sequences, 20% to 25% of them detected once, and under 35% sits in the top ten. To note about this clonotype: The antigen is not known.

What was sequenced was glioma tissue, nonneoplastic brain tissue, or PBMCs (not recorded which). The TCR was taken from a human donor with low-grade glioma or glioblastoma, undergoing nonglioma brain surgery, or in good health (not recorded which). V and J are TRBV20-1 and TRBJ2-2; 10 bases agree with TRBD2. The CDR3 bases are TGCAGTGCTAGACCCAGCGGGGGGGGAACCGGGGAGCTGTTTTTT. Translation gives CSARPSGGGTGELFF.